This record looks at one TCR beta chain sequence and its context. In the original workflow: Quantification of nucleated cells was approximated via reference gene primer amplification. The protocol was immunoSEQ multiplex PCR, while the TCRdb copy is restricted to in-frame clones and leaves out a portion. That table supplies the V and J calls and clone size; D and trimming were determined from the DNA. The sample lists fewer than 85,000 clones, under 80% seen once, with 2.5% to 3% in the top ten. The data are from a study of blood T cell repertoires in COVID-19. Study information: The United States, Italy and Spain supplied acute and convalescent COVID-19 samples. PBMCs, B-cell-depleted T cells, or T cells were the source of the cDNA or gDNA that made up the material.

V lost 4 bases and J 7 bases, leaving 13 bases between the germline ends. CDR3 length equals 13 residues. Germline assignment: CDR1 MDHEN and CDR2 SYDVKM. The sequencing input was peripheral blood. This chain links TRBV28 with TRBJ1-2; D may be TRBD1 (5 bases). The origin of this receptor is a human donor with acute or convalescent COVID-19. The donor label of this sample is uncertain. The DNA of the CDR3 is TGTGCCAGCAGTTCGAGTAGGAGGGGTGGCTACACCTTC. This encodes CASSSSRRGGYTF.